This T cell receptor (beta chain) emerged from a study of cytomegalovirus exposure and HLA in healthy donors. Study observations and caveats: A later analysis associated 15,000 to 20,000 TCR beta sequences with HLA alleles at a 0.05 false discovery rate. It emerged from a later analysis that several of the most significant clusters appeared to be linked to common viral pathogens. It was likely that a cluster of highly shared sequence variants was a sequencing artifact.

PCR was performed using 60 Vbeta and 13 Jbeta primers. TCRdb's copy holds only in-frame clones and misses some; the assay was immunoSEQ multiplex PCR. Of about 160,000 clones in the sample, 70% to 85% were seen once. Concerning this clone itself: The antigen remains unidentified.

Germline loops: CDR1 MNHNY, CDR2 SVGAGI (reference sequence). This CDR3 region has 14 residues. Trimming took 5 bases from V and 6 from J, leaving 17 bases between them. The sample comprised PBMCs. This clonotype was sampled from a man aged 25-45 years in good health and CMV-seropositive. The V call is TRBV6-6, the J call TRBJ2-7, with D possibly matching TRBD1 (6 bases). The CDR3 region is CASSPDRLGIEQYF. In nucleotides, the CDR3 is TGTGCCAGCAGTCCTGACAGGTTAGGGATCGAGCAGTACTTC.